A single sample gave rise to the 17 T cell receptor beta chains below, sequenced in a study of shared clonotypes between healthy human individuals. Clones were read by immunoSEQ multiplex PCR, and TCRdb kept only the in-frame ones, dropping some. The sample records over a million clones, around 82% being singletons. Sequenced input: memory CD4+ T cells from PBMCs. Noted subset: CD45RA-negative fraction. Receptors were obtained from a young man in good health. Some clones in this sample may be carry-over from other donors' samples.

The chain is built from TRBV5-1 and TRBJ2-1; TRBD2 is a possible D gene (6 bases). CDR1 SGHRS and CDR2 YFSETQ come from the germline V gene. The CDR3 is 16 residues long. Trimming cost V 0 bases and J 2 bases, with 12 bases left between them. CDR3 residues: CASSLVARTTYNEQFF. The CDR3 DNA follows: TGCGCCAGCAGCTTGGTCGCCAGGACTACCTACAATGAGCAGTTCTTC. Combining the CDR3 with reference TRBV5-1 and TRBJ2-1 gives the whole variable domain KAGVTQTPRYLIKTRGQQVTLSCSPISGHRSVSWYQQTPGQGLQFLFEYFSETQRNKGNFPGRFSGRQFSNSRSEMNVSTLELGDSALYLCASSLVARTTYNEQFFGPGTRLTVL.

This clone was observed a single time. This sequence joins TRBV6-1 and TRBJ1-5, with 10 bases matching TRBD1. The CDR3 consists of 15 residues. V lost 4 bases to trimming and J lost 9 bases; unmatched junction nucleotides: 9. Germline V gene lookup returns CDR1 MNHNS and CDR2 SASEGT. CDR3 sequence: CASSVRGQGPRPQHF. The CDR3 region has the DNA TGTGCCAGCAGTGTCCGGGGACAGGGGCCAAGGCCCCAGCATTTT.

The chain has TRBV28 and TRBJ1-3, with D unclear. The CDR3 spans 16 residues. Trimming removed 4 bases at V and 6 bases at J, with 19 bases between. CDR1 and CDR2 from the germline V gene are MDHEN and SYDVKM. The CDR3 protein is CASSSHAPTSINTIYF. Written as DNA, the CDR3 is TGTGCCAGCAGTTCCCACGCCCCCACATCGATAAACACCATATATTTT.

This chain joins TRBV11-3 and TRBJ2-7, with D tentatively TRBD2 (6 bases). Looked up from germline, CDR1 is SGHNT and CDR2 is YENEEA. V shed 4 bases and J shed 6 bases, with 13 bases lying between them. This CDR3 has 13 residues. CDR3 loop: CASSSFGGGEQYF. The CDR3 DNA is TGTGCCAGCAGCTCATTCGGGGGTGGCGAGCAGTACTTC.

This chain joins TRBV19 and TRBJ2-2; D gene unclear. The CDR3 consists of 16 residues. The V end lost 7 bases, the J end lost 0 bases, and 15 bases lay between the germline ends. CDR1 is LNHDA and CDR2 is SQIVND in the germline V gene (reference sequence). CDR3 loop: CASTGRTEPNTGELFF. The CDR3 DNA reads TGTGCCAGTACCGGAAGGACGGAACCGAACACCGGGGAGCTGTTTTTT.

The chain couples TRBV7-2 to TRBJ2-5, with no clear D. Between the trimmed V and J ends, which lost 1 base and 4 bases, there was a span of 7 bases. The CDR3 runs 13 residues. Germline V gene lookup returns CDR1 SGHTA and CDR2 FQGNSA. CDR3 protein: CASSLDPGETQYF. In DNA form, the CDR3 reads TGTGCCAGCAGCTTAGATCCGGGAGAGACCCAGTACTTC.

The chain combines TRBV19 with TRBJ1-5; possibly TRBD1 for D (5 bases). This CDR3 is 14 amino acids long. Trimming took off 5 bases at V and 4 bases at J, with 12 bases between the two ends. CDR1 and CDR2 (germline): LNHDA, SQIVND (reference sequence). The CDR3 loop is CASSSGTFNQPQHF. CDR3 sequence (DNA): TGTGCCAGTAGTTCCGGGACCTTTAATCAGCCCCAGCATTTT. The complete variable domain, with remaining parts taken from reference TRBV19 and TRBJ1-5, reads DGGITQSPKYLFRKEGQNVTLSCEQNLNHDAMYWYRQDPGQGLRLIYYSQIVNDFQKGDIAEGYSVSREKKESFPLTVTSAQKNPTAFYLCASSSGTFNQPQHFGDGTRLSIL.

J is TRBJ2-7 and V is TRBV28; perhaps D is TRBD1 or TRBD2 (5 bases each). Germline V gene lookup returns CDR1 MDHEN and CDR2 SYDVKM. Trimming took off 6 bases at V and 4 bases at J, with 25 bases between the two ends. This CDR3 comprises 17 residues. The CDR3 is CASRPRRGPPVEYEQYF. The DNA of the CDR3 is TGTGCCAGCAGGCCTAGAAGGGGACCCCCCGTCGAATACGAGCAGTACTTC.

Only a few counts were recorded for this clone. The sample has other DNA sequences that encode this CDR3 too. V usage is TRBV7-9 and J usage is TRBJ2-2, with D tentatively TRBD1 (5 bases). Germline CDR1 reads SEHNR; CDR2 reads FQNEAQ (reference sequence). V dropped 5 bases and J dropped 1 base, with 8 bases sitting between them. The CDR3 is 14 residues long. The CDR3 region has the DNA TGTGCCAGCAGCCTAACAGGGAACACCGGGGAGCTGTTTTTT. Protein product: CASSLTGNTGELFF.

V gene TRBV5-1 combines with J gene TRBJ2-1; TRBD2 matches 13 bases. The CDR3 totals 16 residues. Germline V CDR1 and CDR2: SGHRS, YFSETQ. V lost 2 bases, J lost 6 bases, and 5 bases stayed unmatched. CDR3 protein: CASSLVTSGRANEQFF. The CDR3 DNA is TGCGCCAGCAGCTTAGTTACTAGCGGGAGGGCCAATGAGCAGTTCTTC.

CDR3 DNA sequence: TGCAGCGCTGTGAGTACAGGGGGCAGAAACACTGAAGCTTTCTTT. This codes for CSAVSTGGRNTEAFF. The V and J genes are TRBV29-1 and TRBJ1-1; 9 nucleotides agree with TRBD1. The CDR3 is 15 residues long. The V segment lost 7 bases and the J segment 2 bases; nucleotides outside the gene matches: 11. Germline V gene data show CDR1 as SQVTM and CDR2 as ANQGSEA.

This clone occurred a few times. The rearrangement joins TRBV9 to TRBJ2-7; 9 bases agree with TRBD1. The CDR3 covers 17 residues. Trimming at V came to 3 bases and at J to 1 base, leaving 11 bases not matched to a gene. Germline CDR1 is SGDLS and CDR2 is YYNGEE. The DNA of the CDR3 is TGTGCCAGCAGCGAGAGCCAAAACGGACAGGGGTCCTACGAGCAGTACTTC. Translated, it gives CASSESQNGQGSYEQYF.

This chain connects TRBV5-1 to TRBJ2-1; TRBD2 might be the D (7 bases). CDR1 and CDR2 from the germline V gene are SGHRS and YFSETQ. This CDR3 is built from 17 residues. V lost 0 bases and J 3 bases, leaving 16 bases between the germline ends. Here the CDR3 reads CASSLAERAGHYNEQFF. The CDR3 nucleotides are TGCGCCAGCAGCTTGGCCGAGCGAGCGGGACACTACAATGAGCAGTTCTTC.

A remark on this clone: This specimen includes other DNA sequences encoding the same CDR3. V usage is TRBV9 and J usage is TRBJ1-5; D is ambiguous. V was clipped by 0 bases and J by 3 bases, with 7 bases between them. There are 14 residues in the CDR3. CDR1 is SGDLS, CDR2 YYNGEE, per germline. The CDR3 region is CASSVGAANQPQHF. The CDR3 DNA follows: TGTGCCAGCAGCGTAGGGGCGGCCAATCAGCCCCAGCATTTT.

The rearrangement links TRBV29-1 to TRBJ2-3; the D gene is possibly TRBD2 (6 bases). Trimming removed 5 bases from V and 3 bases from J, with 12 bases in between. The CDR3 is 13 amino acids. CDR1 and CDR2 (germline): SQVTM, ANQGSEA. CDR3 sequence: CSVKAGRTDTQYF. The CDR3 nucleotides read TGCAGCGTTAAGGCGGGACGGACAGATACGCAGTATTTT.

The rearrangement joins TRBV27 to TRBJ2-3, with 9 bases identical to TRBD2. The CDR3 is 18 amino acids. Germline V gene data show CDR1 as MNHEY and CDR2 as SMNVEV (reference sequence). With 2 bases clipped from V and 0 bases from J, the junction kept 9 bases outside the gene matches. This CDR3 is CASSLRGPSGTSTDTQYF. CDR3 nucleotide sequence: TGTGCCAGCAGTTTAAGGGGGCCTAGCGGGACTAGCACAGATACGCAGTATTTT.

The chain links TRBV19 to TRBJ2-3, with a tentative D call TRBD1 (5 bases). The V and J ends lost 3 bases and 3 bases respectively, with 16 bases between them. The CDR3 runs 16 residues. Germline CDR1 LNHDA, CDR2 SQIVND (reference sequence). The CDR3 coding sequence is TGTGCCAGTAGTATGGGGCCCCGGCAGATAACAGATACGCAGTATTTT. Amino acids: CASSMGPRQITDTQYF.